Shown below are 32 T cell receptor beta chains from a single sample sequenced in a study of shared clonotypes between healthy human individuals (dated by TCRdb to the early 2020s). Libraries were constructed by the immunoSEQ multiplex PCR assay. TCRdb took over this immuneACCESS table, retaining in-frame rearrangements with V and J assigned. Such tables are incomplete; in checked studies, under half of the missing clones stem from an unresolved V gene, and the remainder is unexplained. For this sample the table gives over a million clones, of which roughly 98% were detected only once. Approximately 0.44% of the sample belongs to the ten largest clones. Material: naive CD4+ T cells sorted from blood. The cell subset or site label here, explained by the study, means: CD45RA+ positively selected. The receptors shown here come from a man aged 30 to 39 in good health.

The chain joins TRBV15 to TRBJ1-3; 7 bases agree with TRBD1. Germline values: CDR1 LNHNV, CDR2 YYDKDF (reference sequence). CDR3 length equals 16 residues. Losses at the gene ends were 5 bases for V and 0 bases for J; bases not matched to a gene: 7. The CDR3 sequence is CATSGGTVRSGNTIYF. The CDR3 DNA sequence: TGTGCCACCAGCGGGGGGACAGTGCGCTCTGGAAACACCATATATTTT.

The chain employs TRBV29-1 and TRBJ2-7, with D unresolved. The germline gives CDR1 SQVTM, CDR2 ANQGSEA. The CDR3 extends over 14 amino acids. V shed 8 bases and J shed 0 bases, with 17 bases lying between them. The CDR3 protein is CSFVVRSSSYEQYF. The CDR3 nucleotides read TGCAGCTTCGTGGTTAGGTCCTCCTCCTACGAGCAGTACTTC.

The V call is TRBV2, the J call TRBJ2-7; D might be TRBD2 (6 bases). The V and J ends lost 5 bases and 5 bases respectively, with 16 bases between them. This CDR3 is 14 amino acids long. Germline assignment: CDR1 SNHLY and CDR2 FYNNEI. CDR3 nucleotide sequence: TGTGCCAGCAGTTTTTCTAGCGCAGTCCACGAGCAGTACTTC. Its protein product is CASSFSSAVHEQYF. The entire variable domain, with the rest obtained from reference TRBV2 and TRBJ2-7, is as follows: EPEVTQTPSHQVTQMGQEVILRCVPISNHLYFYWYRQILGQKVEFLVSFYNNEISEKSEIFDDQFSVERPDGSNFTLKIRSTKLEDSAMYFCASSFSSAVHEQYFGPGTRLTVT.

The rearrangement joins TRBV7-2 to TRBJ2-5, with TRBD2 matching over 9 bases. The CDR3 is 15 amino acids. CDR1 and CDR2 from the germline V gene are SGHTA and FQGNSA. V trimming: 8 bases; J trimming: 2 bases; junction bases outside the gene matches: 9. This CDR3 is CASCRASGAQETQYF. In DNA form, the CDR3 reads TGTGCCAGCTGTCGGGCTAGCGGGGCACAAGAGACCCAGTACTTC.

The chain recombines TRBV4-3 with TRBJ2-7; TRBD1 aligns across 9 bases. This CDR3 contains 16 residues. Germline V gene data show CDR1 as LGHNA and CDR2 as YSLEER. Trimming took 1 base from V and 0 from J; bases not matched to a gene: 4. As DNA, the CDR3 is TGCGCCAGCAGCCAAGGGACAGGGGACACCTCCTACGAGCAGTACTTC. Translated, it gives CASSQGTGDTSYEQYF.

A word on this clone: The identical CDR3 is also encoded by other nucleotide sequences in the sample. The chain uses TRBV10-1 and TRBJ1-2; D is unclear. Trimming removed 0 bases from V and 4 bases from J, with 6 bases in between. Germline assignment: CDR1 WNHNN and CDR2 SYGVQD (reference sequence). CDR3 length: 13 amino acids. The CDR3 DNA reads TGCGCCAGCAGTGAGTCGGGGAGCTATGGCTACACCTTC. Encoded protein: CASSESGSYGYTF.

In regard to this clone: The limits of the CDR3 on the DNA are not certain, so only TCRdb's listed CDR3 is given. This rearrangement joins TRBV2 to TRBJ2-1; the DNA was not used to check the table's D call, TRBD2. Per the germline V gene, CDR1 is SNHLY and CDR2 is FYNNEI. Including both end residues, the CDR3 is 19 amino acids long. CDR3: CASSFRFGGGPGSYNEQFF.

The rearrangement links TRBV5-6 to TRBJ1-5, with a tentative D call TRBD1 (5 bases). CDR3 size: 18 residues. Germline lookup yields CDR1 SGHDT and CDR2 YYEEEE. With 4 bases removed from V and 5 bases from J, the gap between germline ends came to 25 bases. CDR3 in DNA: TGTGCCAGCAGCCCATTCCTACAAGGGACCATAAATCATCAGCCCCAGCATTTT. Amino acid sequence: CASSPFLQGTINHQPQHF.

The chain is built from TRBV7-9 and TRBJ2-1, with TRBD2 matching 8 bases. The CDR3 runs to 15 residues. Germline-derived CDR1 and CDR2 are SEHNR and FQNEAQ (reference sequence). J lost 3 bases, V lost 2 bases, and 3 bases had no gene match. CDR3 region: CASSLSGTSYNEQFF. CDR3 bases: TGTGCCAGCAGCTTATCCGGGACTAGCTACAATGAGCAGTTCTTC.

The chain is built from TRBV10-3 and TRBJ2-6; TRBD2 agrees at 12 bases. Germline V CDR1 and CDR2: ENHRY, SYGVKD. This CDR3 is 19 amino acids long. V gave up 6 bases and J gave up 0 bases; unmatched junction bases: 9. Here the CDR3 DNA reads TGTGCCATCAGCCGGACTAGCGGGGAAACTACCTCTGGGGCCAACGTCCTGACTTTC. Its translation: CAISRTSGETTSGANVLTF.

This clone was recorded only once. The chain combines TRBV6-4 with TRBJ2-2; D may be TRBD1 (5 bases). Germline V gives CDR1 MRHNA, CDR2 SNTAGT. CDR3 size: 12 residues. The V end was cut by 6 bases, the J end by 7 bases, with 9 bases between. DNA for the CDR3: TGTGCCAGCAGGGAGCAGGGCGGGGAGCTGTTTTTT. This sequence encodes CASREQGGELFF.

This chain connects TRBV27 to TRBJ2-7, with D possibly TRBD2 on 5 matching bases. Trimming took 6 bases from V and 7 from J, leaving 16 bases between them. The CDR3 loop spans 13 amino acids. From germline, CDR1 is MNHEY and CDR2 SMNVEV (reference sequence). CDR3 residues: CASRSSGRWEQYF. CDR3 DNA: TGTGCCAGCAGATCCAGCGGACGTTGGGAGCAGTACTTC.

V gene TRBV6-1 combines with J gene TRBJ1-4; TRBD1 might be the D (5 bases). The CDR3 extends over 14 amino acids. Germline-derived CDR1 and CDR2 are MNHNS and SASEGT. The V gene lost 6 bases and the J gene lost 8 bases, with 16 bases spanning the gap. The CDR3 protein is CASRRRDGGEKLFF. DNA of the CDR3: TGTGCCAGCAGGCGGAGGGACGGAGGAGAAAAACTGTTTTTT.

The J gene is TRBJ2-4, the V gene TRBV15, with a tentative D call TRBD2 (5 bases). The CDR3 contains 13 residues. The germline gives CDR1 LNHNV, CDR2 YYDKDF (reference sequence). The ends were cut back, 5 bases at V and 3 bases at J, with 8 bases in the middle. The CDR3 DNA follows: TGTGCCACCAGCGAGAGGGTCAAAAACATTCAGTACTTC. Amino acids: CATSERVKNIQYF. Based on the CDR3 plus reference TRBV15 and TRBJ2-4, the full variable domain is DAMVIQNPRYQVTQFGKPVTLSCSQTLNHNVMYWYQQKSSQAPKLLFHYYDKDFNNEADTPDNFQSRRPNTSFCFLDIRSPGLGDTAMYLCATSERVKNIQYFGAGTRLSVL.

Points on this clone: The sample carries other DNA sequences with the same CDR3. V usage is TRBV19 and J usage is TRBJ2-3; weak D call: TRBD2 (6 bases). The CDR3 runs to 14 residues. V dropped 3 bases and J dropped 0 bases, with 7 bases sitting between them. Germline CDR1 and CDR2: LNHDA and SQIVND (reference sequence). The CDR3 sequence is CASSMGLSTDTQYF. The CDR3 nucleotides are TGTGCCAGTAGTATGGGACTGAGCACAGATACGCAGTATTTT. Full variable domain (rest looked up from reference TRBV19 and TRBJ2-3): DGGITQSPKYLFRKEGQNVTLSCEQNLNHDAMYWYRQDPGQGLRLIYYSQIVNDFQKGDIAEGYSVSREKKESFPLTVTSAQKNPTAFYLCASSMGLSTDTQYFGPGTRLTVL.

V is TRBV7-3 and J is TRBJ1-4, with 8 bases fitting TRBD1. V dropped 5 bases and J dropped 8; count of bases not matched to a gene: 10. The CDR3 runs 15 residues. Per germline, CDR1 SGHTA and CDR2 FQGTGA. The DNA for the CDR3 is TGTGCCAGCAGCGCGACAGGGGTTGGAGTCGAAAAACTGTTTTTT. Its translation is CASSATGVGVEKLFF.

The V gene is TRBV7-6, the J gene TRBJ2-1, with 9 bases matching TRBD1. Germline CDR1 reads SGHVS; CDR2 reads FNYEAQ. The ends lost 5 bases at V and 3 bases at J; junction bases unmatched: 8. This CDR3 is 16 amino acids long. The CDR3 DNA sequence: TGTGCCAGCAGCACGACCGGGACAGGGAACTACAATGAGCAGTTCTTC. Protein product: CASSTTGTGNYNEQFF. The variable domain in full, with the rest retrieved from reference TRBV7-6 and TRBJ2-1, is GAGVSQSPRYKVTKRGQDVALRCDPISGHVSLYWYRQALGQGPEFLTYFNYEAQQDKSGLPNDRFSAERPEGSISTLTIQRTEQRDSAMYRCASSTTGTGNYNEQFFGPGTRLTVL.

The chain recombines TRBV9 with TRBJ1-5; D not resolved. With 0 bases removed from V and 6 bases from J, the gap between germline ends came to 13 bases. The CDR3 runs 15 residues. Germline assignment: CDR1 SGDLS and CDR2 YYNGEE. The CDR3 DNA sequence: TGTGCCAGCAGCGTAGGCCAGACACCGGGTCAGCCCCAGCATTTT. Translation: CASSVGQTPGQPQHF. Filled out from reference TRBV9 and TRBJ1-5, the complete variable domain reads DSGVTQTPKHLITATGQRVTLRCSPRSGDLSVYWYQQSLDQGLQFLIQYYNGEERAKGNILERFSAQQFPDLHSELNLSSLELGDSALYFCASSVGQTPGQPQHFGDGTRLSIL.

The chain's CDR3 is CATSRTGGDEQYF. CDR3 DNA: TGTGCCACCAGCAGGACAGGGGGAGACGAGCAGTACTTC. The chain joins TRBV15 to TRBJ2-7; 9 bases map to TRBD1. CDR3 length: 13 residues. Germline assignment: CDR1 LNHNV and CDR2 YYDKDF (reference sequence). V lost 3 bases, J lost 5 bases, and 2 bases stayed unmatched.

CDR3 region: CASSLAGGTGPYEQYF. For the CDR3, the DNA is TGTGCCAGCAGCTTAGCGGGAGGGACAGGCCCCTACGAGCAGTACTTC. This sequence joins TRBV7-6 and TRBJ2-7; perhaps TRBD1 as D (8 bases). The CDR3 consists of 16 residues. The germline V and J ends were trimmed by 0 bases and 2 bases, with 14 bases remaining between them. In germline, CDR1 is SGHVS, CDR2 FNYEAQ.

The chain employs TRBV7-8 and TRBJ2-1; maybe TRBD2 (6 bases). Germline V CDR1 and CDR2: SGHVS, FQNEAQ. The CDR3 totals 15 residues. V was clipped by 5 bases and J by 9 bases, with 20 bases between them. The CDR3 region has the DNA TGTGCCAGCAGCATGCGGGACCTGAAGCACGGTGAGCAGTTCTTC. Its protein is CASSMRDLKHGEQFF.

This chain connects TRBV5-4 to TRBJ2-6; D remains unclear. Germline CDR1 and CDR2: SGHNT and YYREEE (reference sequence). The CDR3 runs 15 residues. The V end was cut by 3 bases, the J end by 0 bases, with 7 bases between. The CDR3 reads CASSSQFSGANVLTF. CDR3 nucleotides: TGTGCCAGCAGCTCCCAGTTCTCTGGGGCCAACGTCCTGACTTTC.

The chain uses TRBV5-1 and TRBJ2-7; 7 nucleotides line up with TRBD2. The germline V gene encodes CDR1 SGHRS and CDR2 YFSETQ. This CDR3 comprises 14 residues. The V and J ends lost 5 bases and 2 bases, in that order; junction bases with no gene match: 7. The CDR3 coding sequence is TGCGCCAGCAGGGAGCTAGCGGAGACCTACGAGCAGTACTTC. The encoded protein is CASRELAETYEQYF.

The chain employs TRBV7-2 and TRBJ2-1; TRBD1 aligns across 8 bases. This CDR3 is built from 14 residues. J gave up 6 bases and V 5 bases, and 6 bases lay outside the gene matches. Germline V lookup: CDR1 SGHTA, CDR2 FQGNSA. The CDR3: CASSRTGLGNEQFF. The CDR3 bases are TGTGCCAGCAGCAGGACAGGGCTTGGCAATGAGCAGTTCTTC.

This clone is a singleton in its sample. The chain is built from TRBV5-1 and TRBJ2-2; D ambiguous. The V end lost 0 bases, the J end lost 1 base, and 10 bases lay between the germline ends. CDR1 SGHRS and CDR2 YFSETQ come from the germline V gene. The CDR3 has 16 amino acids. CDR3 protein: CASSLAQEENTGELFF. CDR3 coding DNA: TGCGCCAGCAGCTTGGCCCAGGAAGAGAACACCGGGGAGCTGTTTTTT.

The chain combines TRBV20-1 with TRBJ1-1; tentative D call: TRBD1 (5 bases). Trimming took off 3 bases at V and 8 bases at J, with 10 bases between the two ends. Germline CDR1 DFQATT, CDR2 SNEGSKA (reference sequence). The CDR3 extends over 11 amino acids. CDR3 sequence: CSAREGMEAFF. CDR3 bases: TGCAGTGCTAGGGAGGGGATGGAAGCTTTCTTT.

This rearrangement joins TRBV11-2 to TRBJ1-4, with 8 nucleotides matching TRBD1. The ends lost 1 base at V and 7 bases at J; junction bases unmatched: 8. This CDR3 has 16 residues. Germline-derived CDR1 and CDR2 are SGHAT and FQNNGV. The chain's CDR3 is CASSLGDRLRAEKLFF. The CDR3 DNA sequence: TGTGCCAGCAGCTTAGGGGACAGGCTGCGTGCTGAAAAACTGTTTTTT. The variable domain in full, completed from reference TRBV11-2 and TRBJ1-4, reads EAGVAQSPRYKIIEKRQSVAFWCNPISGHATLYWYQQILGQGPKLLIQFQNNGVVDDSQLPKDRFSAERLKGVDSTLKIQPAKLEDSAVYLCASSLGDRLRAEKLFFGSGTQLSVL.

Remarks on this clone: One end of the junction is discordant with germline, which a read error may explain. The CDR3 reads CASGLGIYEQYF. For the CDR3, the DNA is TGTGCCAGCGGCTTGGGGATCTACGAGCAGTACTTC. The chain combines TRBV7-9 with TRBJ2-7; D is undetermined. Germline CDR1 is SEHNR and CDR2 is FQNEAQ (reference sequence). The CDR3 extends over 12 amino acids.

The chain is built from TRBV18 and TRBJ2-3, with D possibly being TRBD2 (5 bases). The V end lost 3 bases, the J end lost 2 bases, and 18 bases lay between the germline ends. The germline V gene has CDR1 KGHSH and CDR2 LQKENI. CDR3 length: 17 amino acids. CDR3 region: CASSPGVKQAATDTQYF. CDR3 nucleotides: TGTGCCAGCTCACCCGGCGTGAAGCAAGCGGCCACAGATACGCAGTATTTT. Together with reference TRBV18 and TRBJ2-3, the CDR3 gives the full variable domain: NAGVMQNPRHLVRRRGQEARLRCSPMKGHSHVYWYRQLPEEGLKFMVYLQKENIIDESGMPKERFSAEFPKEGPSILRIQQVVRGDSAAYFCASSPGVKQAATDTQYFGPGTRLTVL.

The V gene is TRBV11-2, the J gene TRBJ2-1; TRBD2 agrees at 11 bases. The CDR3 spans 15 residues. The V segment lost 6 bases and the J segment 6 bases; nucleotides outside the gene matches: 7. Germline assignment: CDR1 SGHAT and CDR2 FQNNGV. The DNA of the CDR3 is TGTGCCAGCAGGTTGACTAGCGGGACAGGCAATGAGCAGTTCTTC. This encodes CASRLTSGTGNEQFF.

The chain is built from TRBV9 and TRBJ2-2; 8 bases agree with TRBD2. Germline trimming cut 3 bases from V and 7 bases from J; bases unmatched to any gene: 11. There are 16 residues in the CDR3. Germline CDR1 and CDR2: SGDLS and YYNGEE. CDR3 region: CASSASGLGSFGELFF. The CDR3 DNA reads TGTGCCAGCAGCGCTTCGGGACTAGGATCATTCGGGGAGCTGTTTTTT.

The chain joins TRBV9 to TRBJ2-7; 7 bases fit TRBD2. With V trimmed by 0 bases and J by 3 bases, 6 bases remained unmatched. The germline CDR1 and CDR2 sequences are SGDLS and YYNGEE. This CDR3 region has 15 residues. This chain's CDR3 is CASSVDLGGGYEQYF. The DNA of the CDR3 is TGTGCCAGCAGCGTAGACCTTGGCGGGGGCTACGAGCAGTACTTC.